The T cell receptor (beta chain) described here comes from a study of cytomegalovirus exposure and HLA in healthy donors. Broader study findings: When presence/absence was analysed, sequencing depth was taken to be roughly uniform across donors. After further analysis at a later stage, 16,951 TCR beta sequences were associated with HLA alleles at 0.05 false discovery rate.

Concerning this clone itself: Antigen specificity is unknown.

The PCR employed 60 Vbeta primers together with 13 Jbeta primers. Source study methods: Later analysis identified 80 million to 85 million unique TCR beta chains, approximately 10 million shared. The table came from immunoSEQ multiplex PCR; TCRdb's copy has only in-frame clones and leaves some out. Clone size and the V and J calls come from that table; the DNA yielded D and trimming. The repertoire consists of some 120,000 clones, with 70% to 80% occurring once and the leading ten covering 2.5% to 3%. The CDR3 is 13 amino acids. The germline gives CDR1 LNHDA, CDR2 SQIVND (reference sequence). Losses at the gene ends were 5 bases for V and 2 bases for J; bases not matched to a gene: 0.

The sequence was collected from a woman in her late teens or twenties in good health and CMV-seropositive. Input material: PBMCs. The chain joins TRBV19 to TRBJ2-3; 8 bases agree with TRBD1. The CDR3 region is CASSQGATDTQYF. CDR3 sequence (DNA): TGTGCCAGTAGTCAGGGGGCCACAGATACGCAGTATTTT. Full variable domain (rest looked up from reference TRBV19 and TRBJ2-3): DGGITQSPKYLFRKEGQNVTLSCEQNLNHDAMYWYRQDPGQGLRLIYYSQIVNDFQKGDIAEGYSVSREKKESFPLTVTSAQKNPTAFYLCASSQGATDTQYFGPGTRLTVL.